This T cell receptor beta chain was found in a study of spatial heterogeneity in lung cancer. Study-wide background: Each time, sequencing found more beta-chain sequences than alpha-chain sequences.

Time point given: sample taken at primary tumor resection. From tumor, nontumor lung or frozen PBMC, whole RNA was taken unsorted for sequencing. Samples were donated by 72 untreated early-stage non-small cell lung cancer patients. CDR3 length: 16 amino acids. Germline CDR1 SGHVS, CDR2 FQNEAQ. V was pared by 3 bases and J by 0 bases, with 12 bases between. In its sample, this clonotype was seen a few times. Its antigen is still unknown. Every individual TCR cDNA molecule carried its own unique molecular identifier, which allowed correction of PCR and sequencing errors. TCRdb passed the 5' RACE reads through MiXCR, listing each CDR3 protein once. The sample records roughly 48,000 distinct CDR3 sequences, about 5.8% being singletons. Study outcomes and limitations: Compared with follow-up, resection was when ubiquitous expanded tumor TCRs appeared in blood more.

The receptor was derived from a male donor with early-stage non-small cell lung cancer. The starting material was PBMCs, obtained at surgery. The chain carries TRBV7-8 and TRBJ2-1, with D maybe TRBD2 (6 bases). The CDR3 reads CASSFGTRSSYNEQFF. Here the CDR3 DNA reads TGTGCCAGCAGCTTCGGGACTCGGAGCTCCTACAATGAGCAGTTCTTC.